Sequencing of this T cell receptor (beta chain) was carried out in a study of identical twins. V lost 4 bases to trimming and J lost 5 bases, with 13 bases between them. The CDR3 has 14 residues. Germline V gene lookup returns CDR1 MNHEY and CDR2 SVGAGI. All donors were healthy Caucasians. TCRdb analysed the 5' RACE reads with MiXCR anew, one entry per CDR3 protein. The table lists hundreds of thousands of distinct CDR3 sequences, about 8% of them singletons. This clonotype was detected many times. These data also formed part of another study, on yellow fever vaccine responses in identical twins.

This chain joins TRBV6-5 and TRBJ2-3; no clear D gene. Sample: memory (CD45RO+) T cells sorted from blood. The receptor comes from a woman aged 18-30 years in good health. The CDR3 DNA is TGTGCCAGCAGTTTATCCCCACTGGGAGATACGCAGTATTTT. Encoded protein: CASSLSPLGDTQYF.